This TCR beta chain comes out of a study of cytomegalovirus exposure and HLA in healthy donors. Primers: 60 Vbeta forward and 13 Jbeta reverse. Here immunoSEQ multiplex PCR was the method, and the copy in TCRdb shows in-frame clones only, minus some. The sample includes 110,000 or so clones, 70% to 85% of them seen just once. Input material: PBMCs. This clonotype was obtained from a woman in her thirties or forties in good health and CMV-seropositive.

DNA of the CDR3: TGTGCCAGTAGATACCTAACCGGGGAGCTGTTTTTT. Its translation is CASRYLTGELFF. The chain recombines TRBV19 with TRBJ2-2; no definite D call. The germline CDR1 and CDR2 sequences are LNHDA and SQIVND (reference sequence). V dropped 6 bases and J dropped 5 bases, with 7 bases sitting between them. The CDR3 runs to 12 residues.